The rows below give T cell receptor beta chains drawn from one sample of a study of T cell repertoires in cytomegalovirus infection. Antigens for these TCRs are unknown. TCRdb used MiXCR to reprocess the reads, holding one entry per CDR3 protein. The sample lists 300,000 to 400,000 distinct CDR3 sequences, just under 25% seen once, with roughly 14% in the top ten. Source: cultured PBMCs, taken from culture after CMV antigen stimulation. These receptors originate from a human donor in good health (CMV status not recorded). Some clones in this sample may be carry-over from other donors' samples. Both conserved end residues are part of each CDR3. D genes are given only for firm matches. Some rows mark clone size as missing; the rest say once, few, many or name a class of expanded clone.

>few|TRBV5-4|.|TRBJ2-4
CASSPEGGGKNIQYF
TGTGCCAGCAGCCCTGAGGGGGGCGGAAAAAACATTCAGTACTTC
>.|TRBV28|.|TRBJ1-2
CASSIYWTESVHGYTF
TGTGCCAGCAGTATATACTGGACAGAATCGGTCCATGGCTACACCTTC
>many|TRBV7-2|TRBD2|TRBJ2-5
CASSLGAGVGQETQYF
TGTGCCAGCAGCTTGGGAGCGGGAGTGGGGCAAGAGACCCAGTACTTC
>few|TRBV20-1|TRBD2|TRBJ2-1
CSAGANSGTYNEQFF
TGCAGTGCTGGGGCCAATAGCGGGACTTACAATGAGCAGTTCTTC
>.|TRBV15|.|TRBJ1-1
CATSRSGGGNTEAFF
TGTGCCACCAGCAGGTCAGGTGGAGGGAACACTGAAGCTTTCTTT
>few|TRBV6-8|TRBD1|TRBJ2-1
CASSNRGSYNEQFF
TGTGCCAGCAGCAACAGGGGTTCCTACAATGAGCAGTTCTTC
>many|TRBV7-2|TRBD1|TRBJ1-1
CASTLRQGWGNTEAFF
TGTGCCAGCACCCTAAGACAGGGGTGGGGGAACACTGAAGCTTTCTTT
>few|TRBV4-2|.|TRBJ2-4
CASSHGLTDIQYF
TGTGCCAGCAGCCATGGGTTGACCGACATTCAGTACTTC
>many|TRBV11-2|.|TRBJ2-2
CASSFNREFTGELFF
TGTGCCAGCAGCTTCAACCGGGAATTCACCGGGGAGCTGTTTTTT
>few|TRBV7-3|.|TRBJ2-1
CASSLRPSRLRPDEQFF
TGTGCCAGCAGCTTAAGGCCTTCGCGGCTGAGACCGGATGAGCAGTTCTTC
>.|TRBV23-1|.|TRBJ2-2
CASSQSGLGTSGEGRTGELFF
TGCGCCAGCAGTCAATCAGGGCTCGGGACATCCGGCGAGGGTCGCACCGGGGAGCTGTTTTTT
>few|TRBV7-8|TRBD2|TRBJ2-1
CASSLARFAGGVGNEQFF
TGTGCCAGCAGCTTAGCGCGCTTTGCGGGAGGAGTCGGCAATGAGCAGTTCTTC
>medium-sized|TRBV11-1|.|TRBJ2-2
CASSTMPGSTGELFF
TGTGCCAGCAGCACCATGCCGGGTAGCACCGGGGAGCTGTTTTTT
>few|TRBV6-5|.|TRBJ2-3
CASSYGGRDTDTQYF
TGTGCCAGCAGTTACGGGGGGCGCGACACAGATACGCAGTATTTT
>medium-sized|TRBV12-3/TRBV12-4|.|TRBJ2-1
CASSWTSRPYNEQFF
TGTGCCAGCAGTTGGACGTCTAGGCCCTACAATGAGCAGTTCTTC
>.|TRBV10-3|TRBD2|TRBJ2-2
CAISPGLAGSGELFF
TGTGCCATCAGCCCGGGACTAGCGGGTTCCGGGGAGCTGTTTTTT
>.|TRBV2|.|TRBJ2-1
CASSAAGNEQFF
TGTGCCAGCAGTGCGGCCGGGAATGAGCAGTTCTTC
>many|TRBV7-2|.|TRBJ1-4
CASSLEGRAEKLFF
TGTGCCAGCAGCCTCGAGGGGCGGGCGGAAAAACTGTTTTTT
>.|TRBV7-4|.|TRBJ1-2
CASSLRDHYGYTF
TGTGCCAGCAGCTTAAGGGATCACTATGGCTACACCTTC
>.|TRBV6-2/TRBV6-3|.|TRBJ2-1
CASSSGLSATDEQFF
TGTGCCAGCAGTAGCGGACTTTCCGCTACTGATGAGCAGTTCTTC
>few|TRBV12-3/TRBV12-4|.|TRBJ2-3
CASSPGVGDTQYF
TGTGCCAGCAGCCCAGGGGTAGGAGATACGCAGTATTTT
>.|TRBV11-2|.|TRBJ1-5
CASSRRTGSNQPQHF
TGTGCCAGCAGCAGACGGACGGGTAGCAATCAGCCCCAGCATTTT